A single sample gave rise to the 21 T cell receptor beta chains below, sequenced in a study of identical twins. MiXCR, applied by TCRdb to the 5' RACE reads, yields one record per CDR3 protein. The repertoire consists of 250,000 to 350,000 distinct CDR3 sequences, with roughly 8.6% occurring once and the leading ten covering over 2%. A further study also used this sample, focusing on yellow fever vaccine responses in identical twins.

The material sequenced was memory (CD45RO+) T cells sorted from blood. Receptors were obtained from a woman aged 18 to 35 in good health.

This clonotype was found a few times. The rearrangement joins TRBV2 to TRBJ1-6, with unresolved D. The length of the CDR3 is 14 residues. Trimming took off 6 bases at V and 7 bases at J, with 13 bases between the two ends. In germline, CDR1 is SNHLY, CDR2 FYNNEI. The CDR3 DNA follows: TGTGCCAGCAGCGGACCCGGCGGGAATTCACCCCTCCACTTT. Translating gives CASSGPGGNSPLHF.

This chain joins TRBV6-1 and TRBJ1-5, with unresolved D. The CDR3 spans 15 residues. The V and J ends lost 7 bases and 0 bases respectively, with 13 bases between them. Germline loops: CDR1 MNHNS, CDR2 SASEGT. CDR3 nucleotides: TGTGCCAGCACTGGGCAGGCGGATAGCAATCAGCCCCAGCATTTT. Translation gives CASTGQADSNQPQHF.

This clonotype was observed at least ten times. The chain employs TRBV5-1 and TRBJ1-3; D may be TRBD1 (6 bases). CDR1 and CDR2 (germline): SGHRS, YFSETQ. The CDR3 covers 16 residues. V lost 4 bases, J lost 1 base, and 15 bases lay in between. Written as DNA, the CDR3 is TGCGCCAGCAGCGTTCTACCAGGGGATTCTGGAAACACCATATATTTT. It specifies CASSVLPGDSGNTIYF. Looking up the rest from reference TRBV5-1 and TRBJ1-3 gives the full variable domain: KAGVTQTPRYLIKTRGQQVTLSCSPISGHRSVSWYQQTPGQGLQFLFEYFSETQRNKGNFPGRFSGRQFSNSRSEMNVSTLELGDSALYLCASSVLPGDSGNTIYFGEGSWLTVV.

This clonotype was recorded a few times. The chain uses TRBV11-2 and TRBJ2-3; 15 bases align to TRBD2. The CDR3 runs to 18 residues. Germline trimming cut 5 bases from V and 3 bases from J; bases unmatched to any gene: 9. Germline CDR1 is SGHAT and CDR2 is FQNNGV. The CDR3 nucleotides read TGTGCCAGCAGCCTGGGACTAGCGGGGGGTGAGGTGACAGATACGCAGTATTTT. Translating it yields CASSLGLAGGEVTDTQYF. Full variable domain (remainder filled in from reference TRBV11-2 and TRBJ2-3): EAGVAQSPRYKIIEKRQSVAFWCNPISGHATLYWYQQILGQGPKLLIQFQNNGVVDDSQLPKDRFSAERLKGVDSTLKIQPAKLEDSAVYLCASSLGLAGGEVTDTQYFGPGTRLTVL.

This clonotype was seen a few times. The chain couples TRBV3-1 to TRBJ2-1; the D gene could be TRBD1 or TRBD2 (5 bases each). CDR1 and CDR2 from the germline V gene are LGHDT and YNNKEL (reference sequence). The CDR3 runs to 14 residues. V lost 4 bases and J 3 bases, leaving 10 bases between the germline ends. The DNA for the CDR3 is TGTGCCAGCAGCCGGGGGACCAACTACAATGAGCAGTTCTTC. Protein product: CASSRGTNYNEQFF.

At least ten counts were recorded for this clonotype. V is TRBV15 and J is TRBJ2-1; 7 nucleotides match TRBD2. V dropped 0 bases and J dropped 4; count of bases not matched to a gene: 9. Per germline, CDR1 LNHNV and CDR2 YYDKDF (reference sequence). CDR3 length: 17 residues. CDR3 DNA: TGTGCCACCAGCAGAGATTGGTCTAGCGGACGATACAATGAGCAGTTCTTC. This translates into CATSRDWSSGRYNEQFF.

In its sample, this clonotype was seen a few times. This chain joins TRBV20-1 and TRBJ2-5, with 11 positions matching TRBD2. J gave up 4 bases and V 1 base, and 11 bases lay outside the gene matches. Germline CDR1 DFQATT, CDR2 SNEGSKA (reference sequence). The CDR3 runs to 17 residues. The DNA of the CDR3 is TGCAGTGCTAGAGTTGGTCCGGGACTAGCGGCTCTAGAGACCCAGTACTTC. It translates to CSARVGPGLAALETQYF.

V and J are TRBV6-1 and TRBJ2-3; a weak D match, TRBD2 (7 bases). Trimming shortened V by 8 bases and J by 6 bases, and 21 bases separated the two germline ends. CDR3 length: 15 residues. Looked up from germline, CDR1 is MNHNS and CDR2 is SASEGT. The CDR3 DNA reads TGTGCCAGCCGTACAGGACGGGGGGCGGGGGATACGCAGTATTTT. Protein product: CASRTGRGAGDTQYF.

This clonotype was found many times. The J gene is TRBJ2-1, the V gene TRBV12-3 or TRBV12-4; 7 nucleotides agree with TRBD2. The CDR3 is made up of 15 amino acids. With V trimmed by 6 bases and J by 0 bases, 5 bases remained unmatched. The CDR3: CASRTREGSYNEQFF. The CDR3 bases are TGTGCCAGCAGAACCAGGGAGGGCTCCTACAATGAGCAGTTCTTC.

The gene calls are TRBV27 and TRBJ2-3, with a possible D match to TRBD2 (6 bases). Trimming took off 3 bases at V and 1 base at J, with 11 bases between the two ends. There are 15 residues in the CDR3. CDR1 and CDR2 (germline): MNHEY, SMNVEV (reference sequence). CDR3 region: CASSFRLAGTDTQYF. Written as DNA, the CDR3 is TGTGCCAGCAGTTTCCGGTTAGCGGGCACAGATACGCAGTATTTT.

V is TRBV3-1 and J is TRBJ1-1, with 9 bases that match TRBD1. Germline loops: CDR1 LGHDT, CDR2 YNNKEL (reference sequence). The ends lost 1 base at V and 4 bases at J; junction bases unmatched: 1. This CDR3 has 14 amino acids. CDR3 amino acids: CASSQGQGGTEAFF. CDR3 DNA: TGTGCCAGCAGCCAAGGACAGGGGGGCACTGAAGCTTTCTTT.

This clonotype was seen ten or more times. The J gene is TRBJ2-3, the V gene TRBV2, with TRBD1 identical over 11 bases. The CDR3 runs 13 residues. The germline V gene encodes CDR1 SNHLY and CDR2 FYNNEI. V dropped 8 bases and J dropped 5; count of bases not matched to a gene: 3. CDR3 protein: CASGQGAVDTQYF. The DNA for the CDR3 is TGTGCCAGCGGACAGGGGGCAGTAGATACGCAGTATTTT.

The table lists this clonotype with many counts. The genes are TRBV4-1 and TRBJ1-3, with a possible D match to TRBD1 (5 bases). CDR3 length: 16 residues. Trimming removed 1 base at V and 1 base at J, with 11 bases between. CDR1 and CDR2 from the germline V gene are MGHRA and YSYEKL. CDR3 in amino acids: CASSQGSGRSGNTIYF. The CDR3 DNA follows: TGCGCCAGCAGCCAAGGTTCGGGACGTTCTGGAAACACCATATATTTT.

This clonotype came up a few times. The rearrangement links TRBV28 to TRBJ2-7; D is undetermined. Trimming stripped 6 bases from V and 3 bases from J, with 6 bases between. CDR1 is MDHEN, CDR2 SYDVKM, per germline. CDR3 length: 11 residues. The CDR3 protein is CASRRDYEQYF. The CDR3 DNA reads as TGTGCCAGCAGGCGAGACTACGAGCAGTACTTC.

This rearrangement joins TRBV4-1 to TRBJ2-3; 9 bases align to TRBD2. The germline V gene encodes CDR1 MGHRA and CDR2 YSYEKL. V shed 3 bases and J 3 bases; nucleotides not matched to a gene: 7. The CDR3 length is 16 residues. CDR3 coding DNA: TGCGCCAGCAGCCAGCTAGTAGCGGGGGTAACAGATACGCAGTATTTT. Its translation: CASSQLVAGVTDTQYF.

The chain couples TRBV3-1 to TRBJ2-3; D call uncertain. Trimming left V 0 bases short and J 2 bases short, with 6 bases between. The germline V gene has CDR1 LGHDT and CDR2 YNNKEL (reference sequence). The length of the CDR3 is 14 residues. The DNA of the CDR3 is TGTGCCAGCAGCCAAGAGGCCTACACAGATACGCAGTATTTT. Translation: CASSQEAYTDTQYF.

This clonotype was seen many times. V and J are TRBV21-1 and TRBJ2-1; the table's TRBD2 call for D was not verified on the DNA. TRBV21-1 is a pseudogene locus. This CDR3 contains 17 residues. The chain's CDR3 is CASSKETQREGYNEQFF. CDR3 bases: TGTGCCAGCAGCAAAGAGACTCAGCGGGAGGGCTACAATGAGCAGTTCTTC.

This clonotype was seen a few times. The rearrangement uses TRBV29-1 and TRBJ1-1, with TRBD1 identical over 7 bases. Germline V gene lookup returns CDR1 SQVTM and CDR2 ANQGSEA. This CDR3 has 15 amino acids. J was trimmed by 4 bases and V by 7 bases; bases with no gene match: 15. CDR3 region: CSAHSTGSVGTEAFF. The CDR3, as DNA: TGCAGCGCCCATTCGACAGGGTCGGTGGGCACTGAAGCTTTCTTT. Variable domain in full (rest from reference TRBV29-1 and TRBJ1-1): SAVISQKPSRDICQRGTSLTIQCQVDSQVTMMFWYRQQPGQSLTLIATANQGSEATYESGFVIDKFPISRPNLTFSTLTVSNMSPEDSSIYLCSAHSTGSVGTEAFFGQGTRLTVV.

This clonotype was detected ten times or more. The chain couples TRBV28 to TRBJ2-7, with 10 positions matching TRBD2. Germline CDR1 is MDHEN and CDR2 is SYDVKM. The CDR3 length is 15 residues. V shed 4 bases, J shed 4 bases, and the junction held 7 bases outside the gene matches. The CDR3 DNA is TGTGCCAGCAGTTCCCCCGGGACTAGCGATTACGAGCAGTACTTC. Its protein product is CASSSPGTSDYEQYF.

This clonotype occurred many times. CDR3 amino acids: CASSLQVSYEQYF. CDR3 DNA sequence: TGTGCCAGCAGCTTGCAGGTCTCCTACGAGCAGTACTTC. The gene calls are TRBV7-9 and TRBJ2-7; D is undetermined. V was clipped by 3 bases and J by 0 bases, with 6 bases between them. Looked up from germline, CDR1 is SEHNR and CDR2 is FQNEAQ (reference sequence). The CDR3 contains 13 residues.

The V call is TRBV6-5, the J call TRBJ1-1; no clear D. Trimming took 2 bases from V and 1 from J, leaving 8 bases between them. CDR3 length: 14 residues. CDR1 and CDR2 (germline): MNHEY, SVGAGI. Here the CDR3 reads CASSYGRKNTEAFF. CDR3 in DNA: TGTGCCAGCAGTTACGGGCGGAAGAACACTGAAGCTTTCTTT.